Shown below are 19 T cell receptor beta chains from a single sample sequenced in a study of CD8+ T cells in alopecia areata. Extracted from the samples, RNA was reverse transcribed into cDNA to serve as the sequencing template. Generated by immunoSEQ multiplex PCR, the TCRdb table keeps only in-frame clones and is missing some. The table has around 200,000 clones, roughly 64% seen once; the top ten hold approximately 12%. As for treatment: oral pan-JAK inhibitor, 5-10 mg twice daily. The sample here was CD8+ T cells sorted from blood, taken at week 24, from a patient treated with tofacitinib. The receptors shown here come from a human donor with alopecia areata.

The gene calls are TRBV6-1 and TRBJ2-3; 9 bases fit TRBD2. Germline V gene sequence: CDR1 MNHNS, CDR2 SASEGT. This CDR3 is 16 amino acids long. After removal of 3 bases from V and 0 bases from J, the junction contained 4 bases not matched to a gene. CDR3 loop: CASSESLAGSTDTQYF. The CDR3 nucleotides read TGTGCCAGCAGTGAGAGCCTAGCGGGGAGCACAGATACGCAGTATTTT.

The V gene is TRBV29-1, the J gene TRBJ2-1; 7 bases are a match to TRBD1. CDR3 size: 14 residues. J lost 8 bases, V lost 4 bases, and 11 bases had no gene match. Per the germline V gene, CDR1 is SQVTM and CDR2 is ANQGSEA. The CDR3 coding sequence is TGCAGCGTTGGTGGCGACAGGGAGAGCGATGAGCAGTTCTTC. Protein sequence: CSVGGDRESDEQFF.

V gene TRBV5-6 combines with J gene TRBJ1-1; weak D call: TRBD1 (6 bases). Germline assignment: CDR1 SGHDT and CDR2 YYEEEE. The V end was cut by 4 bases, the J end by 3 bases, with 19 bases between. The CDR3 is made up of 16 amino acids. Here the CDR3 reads CASSLWTAPPDTEAFF. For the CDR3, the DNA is TGTGCCAGCAGCCTATGGACAGCTCCGCCTGACACTGAAGCTTTCTTT. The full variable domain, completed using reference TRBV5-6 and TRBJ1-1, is DAGVTQSPTHLIKTRGQQVTLRCSPKSGHDTVSWYQQALGQGPQFIFQYYEEEERQRGNFPDRFSGHQFPNYSSELNVNALLLGDSALYLCASSLWTAPPDTEAFFGQGTRLTVV.

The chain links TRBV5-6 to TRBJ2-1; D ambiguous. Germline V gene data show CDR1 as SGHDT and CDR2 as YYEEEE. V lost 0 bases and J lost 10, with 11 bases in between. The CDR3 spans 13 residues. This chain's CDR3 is CASSLGQVNEQFF. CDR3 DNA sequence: TGTGCCAGCAGCTTGGGTCAGGTCAACGAGCAGTTCTTC. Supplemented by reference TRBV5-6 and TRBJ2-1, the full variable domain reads DAGVTQSPTHLIKTRGQQVTLRCSPKSGHDTVSWYQQALGQGPQFIFQYYEEEERQRGNFPDRFSGHQFPNYSSELNVNALLLGDSALYLCASSLGQVNEQFFGPGTRLTVL.

The CDR3 loop reads CASNSGANVLTF. Here the CDR3 DNA reads TGCGCCAGTAATTCTGGGGCCAACGTCCTGACTTTC. The rearrangement uses TRBV5-1 and TRBJ2-6; D unclear. Per the germline V gene, CDR1 is SGHRS and CDR2 is YFSETQ. Between the trimmed V and J ends, which lost 8 bases and 1 base, there was a span of 4 bases. The CDR3 is made up of 12 amino acids.

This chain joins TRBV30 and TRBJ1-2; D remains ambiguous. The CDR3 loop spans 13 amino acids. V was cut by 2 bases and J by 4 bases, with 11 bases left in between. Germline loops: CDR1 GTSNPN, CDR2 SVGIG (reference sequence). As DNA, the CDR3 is TGTGCCTGGAGTCTAGAGAGCCTCTATGGCTACACCTTC. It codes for CAWSLESLYGYTF. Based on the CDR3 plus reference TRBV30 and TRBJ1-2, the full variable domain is SQTIHQWPATLVQPVGSPLSLECTVEGTSNPNLYWYRQAAGRGLQLLFYSVGIGQISSEVPQNLSASRPQDRQFILSSKKLLLSDSGFYLCAWSLESLYGYTFGSGTRLTVV.

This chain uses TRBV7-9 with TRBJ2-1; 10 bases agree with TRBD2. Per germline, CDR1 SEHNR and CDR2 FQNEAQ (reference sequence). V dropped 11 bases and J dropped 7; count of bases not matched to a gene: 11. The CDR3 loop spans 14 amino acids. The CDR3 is CAQAGGPFLNEQFF. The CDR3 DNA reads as TGTGCCCAAGCGGGGGGGCCTTTTCTGAATGAGCAGTTCTTC.

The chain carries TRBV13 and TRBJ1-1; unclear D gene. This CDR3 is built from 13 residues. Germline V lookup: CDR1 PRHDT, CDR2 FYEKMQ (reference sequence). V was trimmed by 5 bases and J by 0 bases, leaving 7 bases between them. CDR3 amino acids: CASSPTLNTEAFF. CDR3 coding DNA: TGTGCCAGCAGCCCTACCCTGAACACTGAAGCTTTCTTT.

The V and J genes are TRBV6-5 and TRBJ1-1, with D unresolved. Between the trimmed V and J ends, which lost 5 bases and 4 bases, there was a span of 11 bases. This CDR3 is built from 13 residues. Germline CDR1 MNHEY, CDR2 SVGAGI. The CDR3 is CASSQGRATEAFF. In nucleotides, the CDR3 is TGTGCCAGCAGTCAAGGCCGGGCCACTGAAGCTTTCTTT.

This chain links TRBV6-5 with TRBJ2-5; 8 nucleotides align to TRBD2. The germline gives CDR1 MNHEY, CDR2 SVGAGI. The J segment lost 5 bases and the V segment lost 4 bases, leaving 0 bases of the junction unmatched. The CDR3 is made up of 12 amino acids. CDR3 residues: CASSSGGETQYF. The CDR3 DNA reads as TGTGCCAGCAGTTCGGGGGGGGAGACCCAGTACTTC.

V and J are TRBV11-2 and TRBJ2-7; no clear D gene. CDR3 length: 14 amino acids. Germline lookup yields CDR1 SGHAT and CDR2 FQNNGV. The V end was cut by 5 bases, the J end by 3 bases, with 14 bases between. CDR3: CASSPLSTDYEQYF. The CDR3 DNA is TGTGCCAGCAGCCCATTATCAACAGACTACGAGCAGTACTTC. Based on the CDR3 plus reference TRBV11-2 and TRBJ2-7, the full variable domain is EAGVAQSPRYKIIEKRQSVAFWCNPISGHATLYWYQQILGQGPKLLIQFQNNGVVDDSQLPKDRFSAERLKGVDSTLKIQPAKLEDSAVYLCASSPLSTDYEQYFGPGTRLTVT.

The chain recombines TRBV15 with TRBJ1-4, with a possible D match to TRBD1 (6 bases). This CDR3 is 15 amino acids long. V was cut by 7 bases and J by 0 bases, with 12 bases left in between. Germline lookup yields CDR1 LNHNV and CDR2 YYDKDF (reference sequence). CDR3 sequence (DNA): TGTGCCACCACAATGGACAGAGCAACTAATGAAAAACTGTTTTTT. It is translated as CATTMDRATNEKLFF.

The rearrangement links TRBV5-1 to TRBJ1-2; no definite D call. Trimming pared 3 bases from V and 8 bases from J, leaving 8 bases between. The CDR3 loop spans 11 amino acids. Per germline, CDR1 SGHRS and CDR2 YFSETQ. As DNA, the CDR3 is TGCGCCAGCAGCTCGACCGCGGGCTACACCTTC. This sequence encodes CASSSTAGYTF. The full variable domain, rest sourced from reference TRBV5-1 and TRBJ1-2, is KAGVTQTPRYLIKTRGQQVTLSCSPISGHRSVSWYQQTPGQGLQFLFEYFSETQRNKGNFPGRFSGRQFSNSRSEMNVSTLELGDSALYLCASSSTAGYTFGSGTRLTVV.

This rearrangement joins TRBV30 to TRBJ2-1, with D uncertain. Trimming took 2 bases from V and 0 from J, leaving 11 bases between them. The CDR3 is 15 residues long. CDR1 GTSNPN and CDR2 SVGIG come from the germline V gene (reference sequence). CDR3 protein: CAWSREMSSYNEQFF. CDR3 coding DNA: TGTGCCTGGAGTCGAGAAATGAGCTCCTACAATGAGCAGTTCTTC.

CDR3 DNA sequence: TGTGCCAGCAGTTCCGTGGCTGGCTACACCTTC. Its protein product is CASSSVAGYTF. The rearrangement uses TRBV13 and TRBJ1-2, with D unclear. V was cut by 6 bases and J by 7 bases, with 9 bases left in between. Germline V lookup: CDR1 PRHDT, CDR2 FYEKMQ (reference sequence). This CDR3 contains 11 residues.

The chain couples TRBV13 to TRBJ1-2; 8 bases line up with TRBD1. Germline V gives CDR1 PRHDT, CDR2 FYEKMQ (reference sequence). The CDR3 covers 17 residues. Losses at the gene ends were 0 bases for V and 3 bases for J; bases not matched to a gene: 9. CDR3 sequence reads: CASSLGYSQGDDYGYTF. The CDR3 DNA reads TGTGCCAGCAGCTTAGGCTACTCACAGGGGGATGACTATGGCTACACCTTC.

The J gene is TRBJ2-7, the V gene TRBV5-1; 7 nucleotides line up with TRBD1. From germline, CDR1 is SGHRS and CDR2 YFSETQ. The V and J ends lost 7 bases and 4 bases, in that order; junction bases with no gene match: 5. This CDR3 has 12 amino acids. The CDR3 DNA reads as TGCGCCAGCGGGACAGACTCATACGAGCAGTACTTC. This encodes CASGTDSYEQYF.

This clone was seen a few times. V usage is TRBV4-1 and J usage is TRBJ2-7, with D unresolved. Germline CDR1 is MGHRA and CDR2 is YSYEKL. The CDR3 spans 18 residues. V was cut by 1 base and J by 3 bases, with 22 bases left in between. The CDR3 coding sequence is TGCGCCAGCAGCCAAGTGAATATTCTTATGGCTAGACACTACGAGCAGTACTTC. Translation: CASSQVNILMARHYEQYF.

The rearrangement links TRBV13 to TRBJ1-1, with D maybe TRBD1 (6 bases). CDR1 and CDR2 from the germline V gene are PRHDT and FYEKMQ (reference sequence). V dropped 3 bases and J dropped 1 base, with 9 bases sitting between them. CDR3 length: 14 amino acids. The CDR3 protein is CASSLGGENTEAFF. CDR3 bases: TGTGCCAGCAGCTTGGGGGGCGAGAACACTGAAGCTTTCTTT.